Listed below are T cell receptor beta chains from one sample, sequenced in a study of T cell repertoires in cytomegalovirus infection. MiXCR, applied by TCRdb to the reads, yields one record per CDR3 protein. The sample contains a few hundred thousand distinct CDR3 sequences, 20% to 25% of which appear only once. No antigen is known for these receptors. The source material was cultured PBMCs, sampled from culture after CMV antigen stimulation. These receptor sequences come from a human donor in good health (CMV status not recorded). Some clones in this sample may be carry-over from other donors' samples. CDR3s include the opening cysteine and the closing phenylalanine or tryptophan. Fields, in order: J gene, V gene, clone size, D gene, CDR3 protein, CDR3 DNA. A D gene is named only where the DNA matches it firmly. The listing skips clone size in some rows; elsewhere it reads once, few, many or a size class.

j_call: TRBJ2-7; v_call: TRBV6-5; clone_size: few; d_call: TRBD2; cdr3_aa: CASTGLAGGSYEQYF; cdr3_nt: TGTGCCAGCACCGGACTAGCGGGAGGATCCTACGAGCAGTACTTC
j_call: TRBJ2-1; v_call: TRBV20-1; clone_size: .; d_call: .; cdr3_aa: CSSGAPREQFF; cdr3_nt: TGCAGTAGCGGAGCCCCTCGGGAGCAGTTCTTC
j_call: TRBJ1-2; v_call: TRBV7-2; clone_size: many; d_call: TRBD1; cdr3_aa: CASSPGQGDYGYTF; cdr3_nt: TGTGCCAGCAGCCCTGGACAGGGTGACTATGGCTACACCTTC
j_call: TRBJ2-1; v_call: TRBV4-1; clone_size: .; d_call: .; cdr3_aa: CASSQPTMKNYNEQFF; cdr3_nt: TGCGCCAGCAGCCAACCAACTATGAAAAATTACAATGAGCAGTTCTTC
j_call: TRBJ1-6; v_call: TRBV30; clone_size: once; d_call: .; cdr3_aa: CAWKWTDNSPLHF; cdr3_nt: TGTGCCTGGAAGTGGACAGATAATTCACCCCTCCACTTT
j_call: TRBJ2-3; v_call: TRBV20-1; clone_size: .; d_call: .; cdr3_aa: CSAAPLGDPTDTQYF; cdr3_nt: TGCAGTGCTGCGCCATTAGGGGACCCCACAGATACGCAGTATTTT
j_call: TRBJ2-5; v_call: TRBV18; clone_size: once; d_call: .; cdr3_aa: CASSTLPGVETQYF; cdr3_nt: TGTGCCAGCTCCACGCTCCCCGGTGTGGAGACCCAGTACTTC
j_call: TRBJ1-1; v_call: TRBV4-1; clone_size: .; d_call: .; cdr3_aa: CASSQVPGTGNTEAFF; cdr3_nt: TGCGCCAGCAGCCAAGTGCCCGGGACGGGGAACACTGAAGCTTTCTTT
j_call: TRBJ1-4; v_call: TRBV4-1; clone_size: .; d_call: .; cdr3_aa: CASSDRQVMNEKLFF; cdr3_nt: TGCGCCAGCAGCGATCGACAGGTGATGAATGAAAAACTGTTTTTT
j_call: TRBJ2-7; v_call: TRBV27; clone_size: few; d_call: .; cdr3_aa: CASSLGARYEQYF; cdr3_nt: TGTGCCAGCAGTTTGGGGGCGAGATACGAGCAGTACTTC
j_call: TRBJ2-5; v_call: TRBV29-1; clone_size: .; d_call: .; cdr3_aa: CSVESGRTQETQYF; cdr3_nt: TGCAGCGTTGAATCAGGGAGAACCCAAGAGACCCAGTACTTC
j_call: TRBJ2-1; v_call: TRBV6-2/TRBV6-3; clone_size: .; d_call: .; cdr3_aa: CASSWLAANGEQFF; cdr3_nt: TGTGCCAGCAGTTGGCTAGCAGCTAATGGTGAGCAGTTCTTC
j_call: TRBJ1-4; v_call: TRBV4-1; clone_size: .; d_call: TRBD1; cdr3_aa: CASSQGQGTTNEKLFF; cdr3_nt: TGCGCCAGCAGCCAGGGACAGGGAACCACTAATGAAAAACTGTTTTTT
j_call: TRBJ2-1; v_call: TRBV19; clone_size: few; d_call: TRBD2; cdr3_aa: CASSRVLAGGPSPYNEQFF; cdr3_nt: TGTGCCAGTAGTAGGGTACTAGCGGGAGGGCCGAGCCCCTACAATGAGCAGTTCTTC
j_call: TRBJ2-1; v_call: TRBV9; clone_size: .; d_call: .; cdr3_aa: CASSALGAYNEQFF; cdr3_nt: TGTGCCAGCAGCGCATTGGGGGCTTACAATGAGCAGTTCTTC
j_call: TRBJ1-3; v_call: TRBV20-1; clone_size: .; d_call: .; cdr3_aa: CSARDWVGNTIYF; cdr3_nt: TGCAGTGCTAGAGATTGGGTCGGAAACACCATATATTTT
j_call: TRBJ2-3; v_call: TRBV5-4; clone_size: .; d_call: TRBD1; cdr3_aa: CASTGTGTDTQYF; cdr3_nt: TGTGCCAGTACCGGGACAGGGACAGATACGCAGTATTTT
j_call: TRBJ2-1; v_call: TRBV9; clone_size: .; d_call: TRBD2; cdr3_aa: CASSVEGLDYYNEQFF; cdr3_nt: TGTGCCAGCAGCGTAGAGGGACTAGACTATTACAATGAGCAGTTCTTC
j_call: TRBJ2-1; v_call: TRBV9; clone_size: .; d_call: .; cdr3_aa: CASSVGLGGYEQFF; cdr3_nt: TGTGCCAGCAGCGTGGGCTTGGGGGGCTATGAGCAGTTCTTC
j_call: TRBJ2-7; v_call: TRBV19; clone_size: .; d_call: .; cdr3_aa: CASSIVHGTVRSEQYF; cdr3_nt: TGTGCCAGTAGTATAGTTCACGGGACTGTCAGATCCGAGCAGTACTTC
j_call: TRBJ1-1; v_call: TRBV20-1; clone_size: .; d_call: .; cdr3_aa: CSARDWVFRGSGPGYTEAFF; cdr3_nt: TGCAGTGCTAGAGATTGGGTGTTTAGAGGGTCGGGGCCAGGCTATACTGAAGCTTTCTTT
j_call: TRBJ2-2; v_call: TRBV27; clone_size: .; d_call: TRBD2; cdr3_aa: CASRPLAGGYTGELFF; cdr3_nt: TGTGCCAGCAGGCCTCTAGCGGGAGGGTACACCGGGGAGCTGTTTTTT
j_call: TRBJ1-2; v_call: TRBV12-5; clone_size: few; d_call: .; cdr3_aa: CASGLSPQIYTF; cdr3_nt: TGTGCTAGTGGTTTAAGCCCCCAGATTTACACCTTC
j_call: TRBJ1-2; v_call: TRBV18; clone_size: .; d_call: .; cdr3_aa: CASSQSGDYGYTF; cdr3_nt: TGTGCCAGCTCACAATCAGGGGACTATGGCTACACCTTC
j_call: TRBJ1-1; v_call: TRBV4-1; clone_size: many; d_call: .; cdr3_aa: CASSQIGGSTEAFF; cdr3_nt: TGCGCCAGCAGCCAAATCGGGGGGAGCACTGAAGCTTTCTTT
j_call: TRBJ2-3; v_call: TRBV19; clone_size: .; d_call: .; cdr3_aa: CASTVAGSTDTQYF; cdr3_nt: TGTGCCAGTACAGTGGCGGGATCAACAGATACGCAGTATTTT
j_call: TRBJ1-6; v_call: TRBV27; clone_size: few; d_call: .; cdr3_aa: CASSWSDRRASYLSPLHF; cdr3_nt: TGTGCCAGCAGTTGGTCCGACAGGAGGGCTTCCTATCTTTCACCCCTCCACTTT
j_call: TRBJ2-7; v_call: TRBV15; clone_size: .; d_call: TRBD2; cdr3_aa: CATSNMFSGRPGSYEQYF; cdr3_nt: TGTGCCACCAGCAATATGTTTAGCGGGAGACCGGGCTCCTACGAGCAGTACTTC
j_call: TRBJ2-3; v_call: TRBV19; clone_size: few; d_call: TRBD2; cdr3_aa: CASSLLAGGLDTQYF; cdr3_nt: TGTGCCAGTAGTCTCCTAGCGGGAGGCCTCGATACGCAGTATTTT
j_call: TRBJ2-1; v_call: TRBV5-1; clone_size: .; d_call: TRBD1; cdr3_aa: CASSLASETGSHEQFF; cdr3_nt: TGCGCCAGCAGCTTGGCCTCCGAGACAGGGTCCCATGAGCAGTTCTTC
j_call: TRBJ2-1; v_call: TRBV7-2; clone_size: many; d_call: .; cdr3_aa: CASSWTPGRSSYNEQFF; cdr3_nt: TGTGCCAGCAGCTGGACGCCGGGACGTAGCTCCTACAATGAGCAGTTCTTC
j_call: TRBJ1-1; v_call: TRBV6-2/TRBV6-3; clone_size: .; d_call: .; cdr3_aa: CASSFSDPNTEAFF; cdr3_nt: TGTGCCAGCAGTTTTAGCGATCCCAACACTGAAGCTTTCTTT